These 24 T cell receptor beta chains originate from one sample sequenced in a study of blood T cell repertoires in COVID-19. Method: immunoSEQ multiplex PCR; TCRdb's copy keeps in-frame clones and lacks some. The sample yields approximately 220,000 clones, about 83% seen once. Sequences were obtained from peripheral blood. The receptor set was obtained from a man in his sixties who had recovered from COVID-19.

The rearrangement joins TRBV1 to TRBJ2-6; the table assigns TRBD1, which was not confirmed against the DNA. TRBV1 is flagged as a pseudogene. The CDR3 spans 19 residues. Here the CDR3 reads CTSSWTGKEAVGGANVLTF. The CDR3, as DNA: TGCACCAGCAGCTGGACAGGGAAGGAGGCCGTGGGGGGGGCCAACGTCCTGACTTTC.

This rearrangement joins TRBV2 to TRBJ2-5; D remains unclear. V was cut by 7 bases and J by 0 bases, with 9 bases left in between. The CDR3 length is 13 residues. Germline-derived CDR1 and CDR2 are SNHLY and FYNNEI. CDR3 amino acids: CASNLQYQETQYF. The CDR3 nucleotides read TGTGCCAGCAACCTACAGTACCAAGAGACCCAGTACTTC.

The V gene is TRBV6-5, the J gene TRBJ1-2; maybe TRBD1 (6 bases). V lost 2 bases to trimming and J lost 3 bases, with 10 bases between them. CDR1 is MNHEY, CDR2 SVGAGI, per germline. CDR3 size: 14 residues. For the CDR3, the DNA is TGTGCCAGCAGTTACCAGGGGTCCCACTATGGCTACACCTTC. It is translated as CASSYQGSHYGYTF.

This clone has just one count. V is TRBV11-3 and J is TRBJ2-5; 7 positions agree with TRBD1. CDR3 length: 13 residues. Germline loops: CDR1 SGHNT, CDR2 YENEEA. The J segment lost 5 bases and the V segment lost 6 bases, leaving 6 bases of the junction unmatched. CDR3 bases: TGTGCCAGCAGTCTACAGGGGCTGGAGACCCAGTACTTC. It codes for CASSLQGLETQYF.

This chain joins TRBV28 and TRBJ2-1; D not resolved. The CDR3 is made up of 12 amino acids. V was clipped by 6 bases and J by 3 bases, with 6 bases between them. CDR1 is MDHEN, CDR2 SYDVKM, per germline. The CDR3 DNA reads TGTGCCAGCAGCTTGCGCTACAATGAGCAGTTCTTC. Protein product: CASSLRYNEQFF.

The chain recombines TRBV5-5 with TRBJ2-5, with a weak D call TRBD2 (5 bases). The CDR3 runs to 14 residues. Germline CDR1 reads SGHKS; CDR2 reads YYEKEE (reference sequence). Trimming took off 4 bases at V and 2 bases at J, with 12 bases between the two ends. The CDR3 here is CASSAEWTQETQYF. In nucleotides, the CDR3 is TGTGCCAGCAGCGCGGAATGGACTCAAGAGACCCAGTACTTC.

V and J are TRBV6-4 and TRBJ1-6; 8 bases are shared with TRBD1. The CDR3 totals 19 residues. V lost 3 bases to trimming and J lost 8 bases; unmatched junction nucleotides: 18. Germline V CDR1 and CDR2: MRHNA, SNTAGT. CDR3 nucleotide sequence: TGTGCCAGCAGTGAGGTGGGGGGGACAGGAAAAACCCTATATTCACCCCTCCACTTT. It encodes CASSEVGGTGKTLYSPLHF.

The chain's CDR3 is CASSEIFSGYQPQHF. CDR3 coding DNA: TGTGCCAGCAGTGAAATCTTCTCGGGGTATCAGCCCCAGCATTTT. The chain has TRBV2 and TRBJ1-5; D is uncertain. From germline, CDR1 is SNHLY and CDR2 FYNNEI. The CDR3 loop spans 15 amino acids. With 2 bases removed from V and 5 bases from J, the gap between germline ends came to 13 bases.

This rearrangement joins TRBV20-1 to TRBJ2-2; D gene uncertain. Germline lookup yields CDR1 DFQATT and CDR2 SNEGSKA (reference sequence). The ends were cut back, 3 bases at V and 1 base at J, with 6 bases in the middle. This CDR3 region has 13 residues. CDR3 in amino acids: CSASAGNTGELFF. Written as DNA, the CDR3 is TGCAGTGCTAGTGCAGGGAACACCGGGGAGCTGTTTTTT.

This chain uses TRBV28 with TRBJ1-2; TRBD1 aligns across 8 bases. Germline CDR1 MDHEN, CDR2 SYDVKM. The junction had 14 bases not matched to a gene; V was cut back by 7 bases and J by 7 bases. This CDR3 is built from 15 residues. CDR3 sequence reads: CASTNSGGSEGGYTF. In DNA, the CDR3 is TGTGCCAGCACCAACTCAGGGGGCTCAGAGGGTGGCTACACCTTC.

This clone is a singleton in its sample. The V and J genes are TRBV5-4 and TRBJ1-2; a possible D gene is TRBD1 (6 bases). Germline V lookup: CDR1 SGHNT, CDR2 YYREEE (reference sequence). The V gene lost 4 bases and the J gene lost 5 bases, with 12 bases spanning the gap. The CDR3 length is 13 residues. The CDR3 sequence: CASSPGQHYGYTF. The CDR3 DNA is TGTGCCAGCAGCCCCGGACAGCATTATGGCTACACCTTC.

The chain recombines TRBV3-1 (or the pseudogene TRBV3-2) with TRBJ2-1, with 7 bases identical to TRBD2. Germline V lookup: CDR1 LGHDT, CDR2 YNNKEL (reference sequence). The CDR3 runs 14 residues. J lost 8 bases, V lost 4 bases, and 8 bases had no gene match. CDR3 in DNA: TGTGCCAGCAGCCTTGTGGGGGGGAGGGATGAGCAGTTCTTC. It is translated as CASSLVGGRDEQFF.

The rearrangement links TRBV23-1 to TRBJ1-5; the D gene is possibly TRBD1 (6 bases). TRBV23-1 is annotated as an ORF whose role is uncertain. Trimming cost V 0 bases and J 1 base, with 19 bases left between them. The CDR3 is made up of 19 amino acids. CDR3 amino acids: CASSQSPTGKSRSNQPQHF. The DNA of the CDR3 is TGCGCCAGCAGTCAATCGCCCACAGGGAAAAGCCGGAGCAATCAGCCCCAGCATTTT.

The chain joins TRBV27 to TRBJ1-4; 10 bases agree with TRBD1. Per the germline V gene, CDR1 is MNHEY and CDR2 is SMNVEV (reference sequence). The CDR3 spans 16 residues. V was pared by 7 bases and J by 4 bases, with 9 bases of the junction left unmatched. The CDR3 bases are TGTGCCAGCACCCAAGGGACAGGGGTGCGTAATGAAAAACTGTTTTTT. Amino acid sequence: CASTQGTGVRNEKLFF. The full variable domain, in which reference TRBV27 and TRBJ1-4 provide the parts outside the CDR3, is EAQVTQNPRYLITVTGKKLTVTCSQNMNHEYMSWYRQDPGLGLRQIYYSMNVEVTDKGDVPEGYKVSRKEKRNFPLILESPSPNQTSLYFCASTQGTGVRNEKLFFGSGTQLSVL.

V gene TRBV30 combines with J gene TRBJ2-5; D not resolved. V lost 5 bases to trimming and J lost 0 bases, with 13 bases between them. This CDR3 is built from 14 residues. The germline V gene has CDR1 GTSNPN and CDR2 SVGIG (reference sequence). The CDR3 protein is CAWRSHGYQETQYF. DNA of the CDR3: TGTGCCTGGCGTTCCCACGGGTACCAAGAGACCCAGTACTTC. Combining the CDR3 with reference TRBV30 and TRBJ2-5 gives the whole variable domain SQTIHQWPATLVQPVGSPLSLECTVEGTSNPNLYWYRQAAGRGLQLLFYSVGIGQISSEVPQNLSASRPQDRQFILSSKKLLLSDSGFYLCAWRSHGYQETQYFGPGTRLLVL.

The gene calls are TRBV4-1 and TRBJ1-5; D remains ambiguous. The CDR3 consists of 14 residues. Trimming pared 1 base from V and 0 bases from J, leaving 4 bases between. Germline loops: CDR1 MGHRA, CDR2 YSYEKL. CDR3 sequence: CASSQANSNQPQHF. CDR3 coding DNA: TGCGCCAGCAGCCAAGCCAATAGCAATCAGCCCCAGCATTTT.

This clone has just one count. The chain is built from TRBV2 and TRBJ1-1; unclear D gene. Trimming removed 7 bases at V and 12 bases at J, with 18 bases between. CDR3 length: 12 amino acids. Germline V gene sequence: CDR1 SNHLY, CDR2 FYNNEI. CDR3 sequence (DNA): TGTGCCAGCACAACCGGACTTTTTGAGACTTTCTTT. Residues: CASTTGLFETFF.

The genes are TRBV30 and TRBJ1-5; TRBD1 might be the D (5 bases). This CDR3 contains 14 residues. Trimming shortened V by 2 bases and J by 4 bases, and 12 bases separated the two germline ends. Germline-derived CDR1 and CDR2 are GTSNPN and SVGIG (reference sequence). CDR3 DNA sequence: TGTGCCTGGAGTCCCAAGCGGGGGAATCAGCCCCAGCATTTT. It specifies CAWSPKRGNQPQHF.

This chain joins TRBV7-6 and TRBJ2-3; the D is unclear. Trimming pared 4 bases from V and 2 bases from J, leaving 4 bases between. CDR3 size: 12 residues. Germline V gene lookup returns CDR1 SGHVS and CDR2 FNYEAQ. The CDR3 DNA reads TGTGCCAGCAGCTCCTCCACAGATACGCAGTATTTT. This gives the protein CASSSSTDTQYF.

This CDR3 is CASKGGRAEAFF. The CDR3 region has the DNA TGTGCCAGCAAAGGGGGTCGGGCTGAAGCTTTCTTT. The gene calls are TRBV28 and TRBJ1-1, with D possibly matching TRBD1 (6 bases). Trimming took 7 bases from V and 6 from J, leaving 12 bases between them. CDR3 length: 12 residues. Per germline, CDR1 MDHEN and CDR2 SYDVKM. Complete variable domain (other parts from reference TRBV28 and TRBJ1-1): DVKVTQSSRYLVKRTGEKVFLECVQDMDHENMFWYRQDPGLGLRLIYFSYDVKMKEKGDIPEGYSVSREKKERFSLILESASTNQTSMYLCASKGGRAEAFFGQGTRLTVV.

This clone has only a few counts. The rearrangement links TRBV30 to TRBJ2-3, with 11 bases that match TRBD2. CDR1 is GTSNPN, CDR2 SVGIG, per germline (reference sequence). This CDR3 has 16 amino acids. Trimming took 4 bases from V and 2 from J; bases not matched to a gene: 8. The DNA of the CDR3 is TGTGCCTGGAAACTAGCGGGGGCCGGATCCACAGATACGCAGTATTTT. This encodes CAWKLAGAGSTDTQYF.

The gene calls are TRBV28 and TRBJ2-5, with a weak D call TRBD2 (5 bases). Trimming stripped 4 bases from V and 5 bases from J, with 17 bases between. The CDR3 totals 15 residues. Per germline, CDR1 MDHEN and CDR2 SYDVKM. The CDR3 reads CASSSPGGGGETQYF. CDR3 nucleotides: TGTGCCAGCAGTTCCCCGGGCGGAGGCGGGGAGACCCAGTACTTC.

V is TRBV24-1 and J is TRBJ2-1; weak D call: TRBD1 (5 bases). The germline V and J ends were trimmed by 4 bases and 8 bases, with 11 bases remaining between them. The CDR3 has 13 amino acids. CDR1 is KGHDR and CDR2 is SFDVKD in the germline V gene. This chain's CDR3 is CATSDSGFDEQFF. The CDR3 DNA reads TGTGCCACCAGTGACTCAGGGTTTGATGAGCAGTTCTTC.

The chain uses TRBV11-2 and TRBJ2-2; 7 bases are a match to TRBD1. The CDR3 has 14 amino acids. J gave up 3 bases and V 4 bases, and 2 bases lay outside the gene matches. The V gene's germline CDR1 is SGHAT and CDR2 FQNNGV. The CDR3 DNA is TGTGCCAGCAGCTCACAGGGGTACACCGGGGAGCTGTTTTTT. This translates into CASSSQGYTGELFF.